Below, one T cell receptor beta chain is given with its context. Antigen: not known. Other DNA sequences within the sample encode an identical CDR3. The data were taken from a study of shared clonotypes between healthy human individuals. Study-wide background: Donors, aged 18 to 49, were a couple of women and three men. General study results and limits: Naive subsets usually exceeded memory subsets in estimated richness.

TCRdb's copy holds only in-frame clones and misses some; the assay was immunoSEQ multiplex PCR. The data contain millions of clones, approximately 92% of them singletons. A split of CD4+ cells into CD45RA+ naive and CD45RA-negative memory subsets was performed. The CDR3 covers 16 residues. The V gene's germline CDR1 is SGHRS and CDR2 YFSETQ. Trimming left V 2 bases short and J 0 bases short, with 12 bases between. The chain carries TRBV5-1 and TRBJ1-3; D not resolved. Sample: naive CD4+ T cells sorted from blood. The subset is: CD45RA+ positively selected. The sequence was obtained from a man aged 18 to 29 in good health. The CDR3 is CASSLGGSFSGNTIYF. Written as DNA, the CDR3 is TGCGCCAGCAGCTTAGGTGGCAGCTTCTCTGGAAACACCATATATTTT.